These 28 T cell receptor beta chains came from one sample sequenced in a study of T cells expressing NK-cell markers. Reprocessing the 5' RACE reads, TCRdb reports a single entry for every CDR3 protein and omits DNA. The sample includes about 460,000 distinct CDR3 sequences. The source material was blood T cells: a sorted CD56 or NKG2C T cell subset, CD4+ or CD8+ T cells, or bulk PBMC T cells (not recorded which). Receptors originate from a woman aged 45-60 years in good health.

The chain carries TRBV7-9 and TRBJ1-2. CDR3 length: 14 residues. Per the germline V gene, CDR1 is SEHNR and CDR2 is FQNEAQ (reference sequence). The CDR3: CASSYGTTISGYTF. Based on the CDR3 plus reference TRBV7-9 and TRBJ1-2, the full variable domain is DTGVSQNPRHKITKRGQNVTFRCDPISEHNRLYWYRQTLGQGPEFLTYFQNEAQLEKSRLLSDRFSAERPKGSFSTLEIQRTEQGDSAMYLCASSYGTTISGYTFGSGTRLTVV.

J is TRBJ2-1 and V is TRBV9; the D call from TCRdb, TRBD1, cannot be confirmed without DNA. Per germline, CDR1 SGDLS and CDR2 YYNGEE. The CDR3 extends over 16 amino acids. CDR3 in amino acids: CASSAKDRGDYNEQFF.

The chain uses TRBV5-1 and TRBJ1-1. Germline V gene sequence: CDR1 SGHRS, CDR2 YFSETQ. The CDR3 length is 12 residues. The CDR3 region is CASSQLGPEAFF.

The J gene is TRBJ2-3, the V gene TRBV3-1; the TCRdb call, TRBD2, lacks DNA for checking. The V gene's germline CDR1 is LGHDT and CDR2 YNNKEL (reference sequence). This CDR3 spans 17 amino acids. The CDR3 protein is CASSPKNLAGVQDTQYF.

CDR3 loop: CATSARTGTGGVWAGELFF. The V gene is TRBV24-1, the J gene TRBJ2-2; TCRdb outputs TRBD1, but without DNA this stays unchecked. This CDR3 spans 19 amino acids. The germline gives CDR1 KGHDR, CDR2 SFDVKD.

The chain combines TRBV20-1 with TRBJ2-1; TCRdb reports TRBD1, a call that lacks DNA to check it against. Germline-derived CDR1 and CDR2 are DFQATT and SNEGSKA (reference sequence). There are 15 residues in the CDR3. The CDR3 is CSARDIGGAGNEQFF.

J is TRBJ2-3 and V is TRBV3-1; the TCRdb call, TRBD2, lacks DNA for checking. The CDR3 length is 15 residues. CDR1 is LGHDT and CDR2 is YNNKEL in the germline V gene (reference sequence). CDR3 in amino acids: CASSLGTTSRDTQYF.

The J gene is TRBJ2-1, the V gene TRBV28. The length of the CDR3 is 14 residues. Germline V gene lookup returns CDR1 MDHEN and CDR2 SYDVKM. The CDR3: CASTGASKNNEQFF.

This rearrangement joins TRBV24-1 to TRBJ2-3; as DNA is missing, the TRBD1 call by TCRdb cannot be tested. The CDR3 spans 15 residues. CDR1 is KGHDR and CDR2 is SFDVKD in the germline V gene. CDR3 sequence: CATSERDRGTDTQYF.

This chain joins TRBV5-1 and TRBJ1-1. The germline gives CDR1 SGHRS, CDR2 YFSETQ. CDR3 length: 14 residues. CDR3 amino acids: CASSSEAGNTEAFF.

J is TRBJ2-1 and V is TRBV3-1; TCRdb outputs TRBD2, but without DNA this stays unchecked. Germline V gene data show CDR1 as LGHDT and CDR2 as YNNKEL (reference sequence). This CDR3 is built from 16 residues. CDR3 region: CASSLQVQVPYNEQFF.

The J gene is TRBJ2-6, the V gene TRBV6-1; TCRdb's D gene call, TRBD1, goes unchecked for lack of DNA. Germline CDR1 reads MNHNS; CDR2 reads SASEGT. This CDR3 has 15 amino acids. The CDR3 is CASSPRLSGANVLTF.

The gene calls are TRBV6-7 and TRBJ2-2. TRBV6-7 is labeled an ORF, and its function is uncertain. CDR3 length equals 13 residues. This CDR3 reads CASSYPQPGELFF.

The chain uses TRBV4-1 and TRBJ1-4. CDR3 length equals 13 residues. Germline lookup yields CDR1 MGHRA and CDR2 YSYEKL. CDR3 region: CASTRQINEKLFF.

The chain has TRBV4-1 and TRBJ2-1; the D call from TCRdb, TRBD1, cannot be confirmed without DNA. This CDR3 spans 16 amino acids. Germline CDR1 reads MGHRA; CDR2 reads YSYEKL. CDR3 in amino acids: CASSQVGRGFYNEQFF.

The rearrangement uses TRBV6-5 and TRBJ2-4. CDR1 and CDR2 (germline): MNHEY, SVGAGI. The CDR3 loop spans 15 amino acids. The CDR3 loop reads CASSYSGNTKNIQYF.

The genes are TRBV20-1 and TRBJ1-6; TCRdb's D gene call, TRBD1, goes unchecked for lack of DNA. Germline-derived CDR1 and CDR2 are DFQATT and SNEGSKA (reference sequence). The CDR3 has 17 residues. CDR3 amino acids: CSAISYRSDSYNSPLHF.

This chain joins TRBV9 and TRBJ2-1; TCRdb's assignment of TRBD2 cannot be checked, as there is no DNA. Germline V gene sequence: CDR1 SGDLS, CDR2 YYNGEE. The CDR3 totals 14 residues. This CDR3 reads CASSLGTNNNEQFF. The variable domain in full, completed from reference TRBV9 and TRBJ2-1, reads DSGVTQTPKHLITATGQRVTLRCSPRSGDLSVYWYQQSLDQGLQFLIQYYNGEERAKGNILERFSAQQFPDLHSELNLSSLELGDSALYFCASSLGTNNNEQFFGPGTRLTVL.

This chain joins TRBV10-2 and TRBJ1-1; TCRdb's D gene call, TRBD1, goes unchecked for lack of DNA. The V gene's germline CDR1 is WSHSY and CDR2 SAAADI. The CDR3 length is 11 residues. The CDR3 spells CASSAARGAFF.

The chain carries TRBV19 and TRBJ1-1; no DNA is available, so the TRBD1 call from TCRdb remains unchecked. The CDR3 totals 12 residues. Germline CDR1 reads LNHDA; CDR2 reads SQIVND (reference sequence). This chain's CDR3 is CASSQGQGMAFF.

The chain links TRBV2 to TRBJ2-5. Germline CDR1 is SNHLY and CDR2 is FYNNEI. This CDR3 region has 14 residues. Here the CDR3 reads CASSVIGTQETQYF.

The rearrangement uses TRBV5-6 and TRBJ2-1; checking the TCRdb D call of TRBD2 is not possible without DNA. CDR3 length equals 16 residues. CDR1 SGHDT and CDR2 YYEEEE come from the germline V gene. The CDR3 reads CASSLMGGRFTGEQFF.

This chain uses TRBV20-1 with TRBJ1-1. The CDR3 loop spans 13 amino acids. From germline, CDR1 is DFQATT and CDR2 SNEGSKA (reference sequence). This chain's CDR3 is CSANGPMNTEAFF.

The chain has TRBV20-1 and TRBJ2-1. CDR1 is DFQATT and CDR2 is SNEGSKA in the germline V gene (reference sequence). CDR3 length: 13 residues. This CDR3 is CSARKIAYNEQFF.

The J gene is TRBJ2-1, the V gene TRBV29-1; TCRdb outputs TRBD2, but without DNA this stays unchecked. From germline, CDR1 is SQVTM and CDR2 ANQGSEA. The CDR3 covers 14 residues. CDR3 sequence reads: CSVEDLRAVDEQFF.

The CDR3 here is CASSLSEARNNEQFF. The chain is built from TRBV11-2 and TRBJ2-1; the D gene TCRdb calls, TRBD2, cannot be checked with no DNA. The CDR3 is 15 residues long. Germline CDR1 is SGHAT and CDR2 is FQNNGV.

The rearrangement uses TRBV7-8 and TRBJ2-1; TCRdb's D call, TRBD2, is unchecked because there is no DNA. CDR1 is SGHVS and CDR2 is FQNEAQ in the germline V gene. The CDR3 sequence is 19 residues long. CDR3 sequence reads: CASSFPPGFVLAGLNEQFF.

The rearrangement joins TRBV30 to TRBJ1-1. The CDR3 is made up of 12 amino acids. Germline V gene data show CDR1 as GTSNPN and CDR2 as SVGIG (reference sequence). CDR3 region: CAWRKGSTEAFF.